The next 30 T cell receptor beta chains were all read from a single sample in a study of T cell responses to AZD1222 COVID-19 vaccine. Clones were sequenced by immunoSEQ multiplex PCR, and TCRdb holds only the in-frame ones, with some missing. The sample records about 180,000 clones, 90% to 95% being singletons. The source was peripheral blood, collected 28 days after the second AZD1222 dose. These receptors came from an adult who received the AZD1222 COVID-19 vaccine.

The chain recombines TRBV12-3 or TRBV12-4 with TRBJ2-5; no definite D call. With 3 bases removed from V and 1 base from J, the gap between germline ends came to 6 bases. The length of the CDR3 is 13 residues. The CDR3 spells CASSFGLQETQYF. CDR3 nucleotide sequence: TGTGCCAGCAGTTTCGGCCTCCAAGAGACCCAGTACTTC.

This chain uses TRBV4-3 with TRBJ1-2; 8 nucleotides match TRBD1. Germline CDR1 reads LGHNA; CDR2 reads YSLEER. This CDR3 region has 15 residues. V shed 7 bases and J 0 bases; nucleotides not matched to a gene: 7. Here the CDR3 DNA reads TGCGCCAGCACAAAGGACAGGGATACTAACTATGGCTACACCTTC. Amino acids: CASTKDRDTNYGYTF.

This chain uses TRBV7-3 with TRBJ2-1; TRBD2 matches at 7 bases. CDR1 is SGHTA and CDR2 is FQGTGA in the germline V gene. J was trimmed by 6 bases and V by 0 bases; bases with no gene match: 2. There are 14 residues in the CDR3. CDR3 in DNA: TGTGCCAGCAGCTTAACGGGGGGGGGCAATGAGCAGTTCTTC. It is translated as CASSLTGGGNEQFF.

CDR3 DNA: TGTGCCAGCAGTCCGCAGGGGGGGGCGGGTGGCTACACCTTC. This codes for CASSPQGGAGGYTF. This rearrangement joins TRBV6-5 to TRBJ1-2; 7 nucleotides align to TRBD1. J was trimmed by 7 bases and V by 5 bases; bases with no gene match: 10. CDR1 and CDR2 (germline): MNHEY, SVGAGI. This CDR3 region has 14 residues.

The chain carries TRBV10-2 and TRBJ1-1; D gene ambiguous. Trimming took 4 bases from V and 1 from J, leaving 7 bases between them. This CDR3 spans 13 amino acids. Germline V gene sequence: CDR1 WSHSY, CDR2 SAAADI. The chain's CDR3 is CASSVTTNTEAFF. The CDR3 DNA sequence: TGCGCCAGCAGTGTAACAACGAACACTGAAGCTTTCTTT.

The chain combines TRBV5-5 with TRBJ2-7, with 9 bases identical to TRBD1. The CDR3 runs to 12 residues. V lost 3 bases to trimming and J lost 6 bases; unmatched junction nucleotides: 1. CDR1 is SGHKS and CDR2 is YYEKEE in the germline V gene (reference sequence). CDR3 in amino acids: CASSWTGAEQYF. CDR3 coding DNA: TGTGCCAGCAGCTGGACAGGGGCCGAGCAGTACTTC. The whole variable domain, filled in from reference TRBV5-5 and TRBJ2-7, reads DAGVTQSPTHLIKTRGQQVTLRCSPISGHKSVSWYQQVLGQGPQFIFQYYEKEERGRGNFPDRFSARQFPNYSSELNVNALLLGDSALYLCASSWTGAEQYFGPGTRLTVT.

The rearrangement uses TRBV5-1 and TRBJ2-7, with 9 bases fitting TRBD1. This CDR3 has 15 residues. Germline trimming cut 2 bases from V and 2 bases from J; bases unmatched to any gene: 5. CDR1 SGHRS and CDR2 YFSETQ come from the germline V gene. CDR3 DNA sequence: TGCGCCAGCAGCTTAGGGACAGGGAGTCCCTACGAGCAGTACTTC. Protein: CASSLGTGSPYEQYF. The whole variable domain, remainder taken from reference TRBV5-1 and TRBJ2-7, is KAGVTQTPRYLIKTRGQQVTLSCSPISGHRSVSWYQQTPGQGLQFLFEYFSETQRNKGNFPGRFSGRQFSNSRSEMNVSTLELGDSALYLCASSLGTGSPYEQYFGPGTRLTVT.

The V call is TRBV18, the J call TRBJ2-7; 10 bases match TRBD1. V shed 0 bases, J shed 2 bases, and the junction held 4 bases outside the gene matches. This CDR3 is built from 16 residues. Looked up from germline, CDR1 is KGHSH and CDR2 is LQKENI. This CDR3 reads CASSPPRTGGPYEQYF. In DNA, the CDR3 is TGTGCCAGCTCACCACCACGGACAGGGGGACCCTACGAGCAGTACTTC.

Here the CDR3 reads CAAIGTAKEEKLFF. For the CDR3, the DNA is TGCGCCGCGATAGGGACCGCTAAAGAGGAAAAACTGTTTTTT. The V call is TRBV10-1, the J call TRBJ1-4, with D perhaps matching TRBD1 (5 bases). The CDR3 spans 14 residues. V was pared by 11 bases and J by 8 bases, with 21 bases between. The germline CDR1 and CDR2 sequences are WNHNN and SYGVQD (reference sequence).

CDR3 DNA: TGTGCCAGCAGCTCCAGGACAGGCCTCACCGGGGAGCTGTTTTTT. Amino acids: CASSSRTGLTGELFF. This sequence joins TRBV7-3 and TRBJ2-2, with TRBD1 matching 7 bases. V trimming: 4 bases; J trimming: 4 bases; junction bases outside the gene matches: 6. The CDR3 sequence is 15 residues long. CDR1 and CDR2 (germline): SGHTA, FQGTGA.

This clone was seen just once. This chain joins TRBV6-6 and TRBJ1-1; tentatively, D is TRBD1 (5 bases). CDR1 is MNHNY and CDR2 is SVGAGI in the germline V gene (reference sequence). The V and J ends lost 8 bases and 2 bases respectively, with 12 bases between them. The CDR3 runs to 13 residues. Written as DNA, the CDR3 is TGTGCCAGCGGGGCCCGGGCCAACACTGAAGCTTTCTTT. Translation: CASGARANTEAFF.

This chain uses TRBV18 with TRBJ1-5; D gene unclear. The CDR3 covers 15 residues. From germline, CDR1 is KGHSH and CDR2 LQKENI. The germline V and J ends were trimmed by 5 bases and 2 bases, with 13 bases remaining between them. CDR3 loop: CASSTGGGGNQPQHF. DNA for the CDR3: TGTGCCAGCTCAACGGGCGGCGGTGGCAATCAGCCCCAGCATTTT.

The rearrangement links TRBV6-1 to TRBJ2-1, with D perhaps TRBD1 (6 bases). Germline values: CDR1 MNHNS, CDR2 SASEGT. Trimming removed 0 bases at V and 5 bases at J, with 14 bases between. This CDR3 region has 16 residues. Written as DNA, the CDR3 is TGTGCCAGCAGTGAAGCATGGGGGCACCCCGACAATGAGCAGTTCTTC. Its protein product is CASSEAWGHPDNEQFF.

The V and J genes are TRBV5-4 and TRBJ1-2; no reliable D call. The CDR3 is 13 residues long. V lost 4 bases and J lost 1, with 8 bases in between. CDR1 is SGHNT and CDR2 is YYREEE in the germline V gene (reference sequence). Here the CDR3 DNA reads TGTGCCAGCAGCCTGCTGGATAACTATGGCTACACCTTC. Translating it yields CASSLLDNYGYTF.

The table lists this clone with a count of one. The chain uses TRBV5-1 and TRBJ2-2, with 9 positions matching TRBD1. This CDR3 contains 16 residues. CDR1 and CDR2 (germline): SGHRS, YFSETQ. Unmatched junction bases numbered 9, after V lost 4 bases and J lost 5 bases. The CDR3 protein is CASSTTGTGSTGELFF. Written as DNA, the CDR3 is TGCGCCAGCAGCACGACCGGGACAGGGAGTACCGGGGAGCTGTTTTTT.

The V gene is TRBV9, the J gene TRBJ1-1; D ambiguous. CDR1 and CDR2 from the germline V gene are SGDLS and YYNGEE. The CDR3 has 16 amino acids. Trimming took off 3 bases at V and 1 base at J, with 16 bases between the two ends. For the CDR3, the DNA is TGTGCCAGCAGCGCCGGGCCCTCGAGCGGGAACACTGAAGCTTTCTTT. Its translation is CASSAGPSSGNTEAFF.

The chain joins TRBV5-5 to TRBJ1-2; 12 nucleotides line up with TRBD1. V lost 2 bases, J lost 8 bases, and 13 bases stayed unmatched. Germline V gene data show CDR1 as SGHKS and CDR2 as YYEKEE (reference sequence). The CDR3 is 17 amino acids. Written as DNA, the CDR3 is TGTGCCAGCAGCTTCCCCGGGACAGGGGGCGCCGTCGGGGGCTACACCTTC. Its protein product is CASSFPGTGGAVGGYTF.

This sequence joins TRBV14 and TRBJ2-1; a weak D match, TRBD2 (5 bases). CDR1 is SGHDN and CDR2 is FVKESK in the germline V gene. V was clipped by 0 bases and J by 4 bases, with 10 bases between them. This CDR3 is 15 amino acids long. CDR3 in DNA: TGTGCCAGCAGCCAAGAACTGCGGGCTTACAATGAGCAGTTCTTC. Translation gives CASSQELRAYNEQFF.

The rearrangement links TRBV5-1 to TRBJ2-3, with 12 bases that match TRBD2. Germline V CDR1 and CDR2: SGHRS, YFSETQ. V shed 4 bases, J shed 2 bases, and the junction held 5 bases outside the gene matches. CDR3 length equals 16 residues. The CDR3 sequence: CASSDGLAGYTDTQYF. The CDR3 nucleotides read TGCGCCAGCAGCGATGGACTAGCGGGATACACAGATACGCAGTATTTT. Combining the CDR3 with reference TRBV5-1 and TRBJ2-3 gives the whole variable domain KAGVTQTPRYLIKTRGQQVTLSCSPISGHRSVSWYQQTPGQGLQFLFEYFSETQRNKGNFPGRFSGRQFSNSRSEMNVSTLELGDSALYLCASSDGLAGYTDTQYFGPGTRLTVL.

The chain uses TRBV4-1 and TRBJ1-1, with D tentatively TRBD1 (6 bases). Germline-derived CDR1 and CDR2 are MGHRA and YSYEKL. Trimming left V 2 bases short and J 1 base short, with 8 bases between. There are 14 residues in the CDR3. This chain's CDR3 is CASSQPGQNTEAFF. The DNA of the CDR3 is TGCGCCAGCAGCCAACCGGGACAGAACACTGAAGCTTTCTTT.

The genes are TRBV5-4 and TRBJ2-7, with D maybe TRBD1 (6 bases). The CDR3 spans 14 residues. Deletions cut 4 bases from V and 3 bases from J, with 14 bases between. The V gene's germline CDR1 is SGHNT and CDR2 YYREEE (reference sequence). The DNA of the CDR3 is TGTGCCAGCAGCCCCGCGACAGGAGGCTACGAGCAGTACTTC. This translates into CASSPATGGYEQYF.

The chain employs TRBV5-1 and TRBJ2-3, with 7 bases lining up with TRBD2. The ends lost 0 bases at V and 3 bases at J; junction bases unmatched: 7. Per germline, CDR1 SGHRS and CDR2 YFSETQ. The CDR3 extends over 16 amino acids. The CDR3 region has the DNA TGCGCCAGCAGCTTGGGACTAGCCTTTCGAACAGATACGCAGTATTTT. Translation gives CASSLGLAFRTDTQYF.

This clone was recorded once. The chain recombines TRBV10-3 with TRBJ2-3, with D maybe TRBD1 (5 bases). Trimming removed 9 bases at V and 2 bases at J, with 15 bases between. The CDR3 contains 14 residues. Germline lookup yields CDR1 ENHRY and CDR2 SYGVKD. In DNA, the CDR3 is TGTGCCATTTCTCCAGGACAAGACACAGATACGCAGTATTTT. Translation: CAISPGQDTDTQYF.

This clone was seen just once. The DNA of the CDR3 is TGTGCCAGCAGCTTAGTAGGGGGATCTGAAGCTTTCTTT. Amino acid sequence: CASSLVGGSEAFF. The chain couples TRBV11-1 to TRBJ1-1, with D possibly being TRBD1 (6 bases). With 1 base removed from V and 6 bases from J, the gap between germline ends came to 9 bases. This CDR3 is 13 amino acids long. Germline values: CDR1 SGHAT, CDR2 FQDESV (reference sequence). Together with reference TRBV11-1 and TRBJ1-1, the CDR3 gives the full variable domain: EAEVAQSPRYKITEKSQAVAFWCDPISGHATLYWYRQILGQGPELLVQFQDESVVDDSQLPKDRFSAERLKGVDSTLKIQPAELGDSAMYLCASSLVGGSEAFFGQGTRLTVV.

This clone was detected once. The chain links TRBV7-9 to TRBJ1-6; the D gene is possibly TRBD1 (5 bases). Looked up from germline, CDR1 is SEHNR and CDR2 is FQNEAQ (reference sequence). The CDR3 contains 16 residues. V lost 5 bases and J lost 5, with 16 bases in between. The chain's CDR3 is CASSLRKGLNNSPLHF. CDR3 in DNA: TGTGCCAGCAGCCTCAGAAAGGGGCTTAATAATTCACCCCTCCACTTT.

This clone occurred once. V gene TRBV21-1 combines with J gene TRBJ1-1; the table names TRBD1, a call not compared with the DNA. TRBV21-1 is given as a pseudogene. The CDR3 consists of 14 residues. CDR3 in amino acids: CASSTRRVNTEAFF. Written as DNA, the CDR3 is TGTGCCAGCAGCACCCGCAGGGTGAACACTGAAGCTTTCTTT.

The rearrangement links TRBV12-3 or TRBV12-4 to TRBJ1-2; D is undetermined. This CDR3 spans 13 amino acids. The V gene lost 1 base and the J gene lost 8 bases, with 11 bases spanning the gap. The CDR3 DNA reads as TGTGCCAGCAGTTTAGGTACGGGAAGCGGCTACACCTTC. This gives the protein CASSLGTGSGYTF.

The chain employs TRBV6-5 and TRBJ1-1; perhaps TRBD1 as D (5 bases). Looked up from germline, CDR1 is MNHEY and CDR2 is SVGAGI. Between the trimmed V and J ends, which lost 6 bases and 4 bases, there was a span of 9 bases. The CDR3 is made up of 12 amino acids. This chain's CDR3 is CASRYGGTEAFF. DNA for the CDR3: TGTGCCAGCAGGTATGGGGGCACTGAAGCTTTCTTT.

This chain links TRBV18 with TRBJ1-2; D remains unclear. V was shortened by 5 bases and J by 8 bases, with 9 bases between the two germline ends. The CDR3 runs to 11 residues. Germline loops: CDR1 KGHSH, CDR2 LQKENI. CDR3 bases: TGTGCCAGCTCAGAGAAACAGGGCTACACCTTC. Translating it yields CASSEKQGYTF.

This rearrangement joins TRBV7-3 to TRBJ2-6; a possible D gene is TRBD1 (6 bases). This CDR3 has 15 residues. V dropped 5 bases and J dropped 0 bases, with 8 bases sitting between them. Germline V CDR1 and CDR2: SGHTA, FQGTGA. This CDR3 is CASSLDSSGANVLTF. As DNA, the CDR3 is TGTGCCAGCAGCCTGGACAGCTCTGGGGCCAACGTCCTGACTTTC.